This T cell receptor (beta chain) was recovered during a study of cytomegalovirus exposure and HLA in healthy donors. The CDR3 contains 15 residues. Germline V lookup: CDR1 LNHDA, CDR2 SQIVND (reference sequence). J lost 5 bases, V lost 5 bases, and 7 bases had no gene match. With regard to this clone: Antigen unknown.

Study-wide results and caveats: Data from an earlier analysis indicated that most TCR beta V segments were productive either about 87% or about 30% of the time.

PCR primers comprised 60 Vbeta and 13 Jbeta primers. This table comes from immunoSEQ multiplex PCR, and its TCRdb copy is limited to in-frame clones, with some not included. Of 100,000 to 150,000 clones listed, about 84% are singletons. The origin of this receptor is a boy under 18 in good health and CMV-seronegative. The source material was PBMCs. The genes are TRBV19 and TRBJ2-1; 9 nucleotides align to TRBD2. CDR3 in DNA: TGTGCCAGTAGTCGGCCTAGCGGGACCCACAATGAGCAGTTCTTC. Its translation: CASSRPSGTHNEQFF.